Below, one T cell receptor beta chain is given with its context. The record originates from a study of OX40 agonist ivuxolimab in advanced cancers. Clones were sequenced by immunoSEQ multiplex PCR, and TCRdb holds only the in-frame ones, with some missing. The data show fewer than 90,000 clones, about 88% seen once. The V gene's germline CDR1 is MNHNY and CDR2 SVGAGI (reference sequence). The CDR3 contains 16 residues. V lost 1 base, J lost 5 bases, and 17 bases lay in between. This specimen consisted of CD4+ or CD8+ T cells sorted from blood, obtained in a trial of the OX40 agonist ivuxolimab. The chain joins TRBV6-6 to TRBJ1-2; D gene unclear. The source is an adult with an advanced solid tumor such as melanoma, head and neck, liver or kidney cancer. The CDR3 loop is CASSYYPPSDFYGYTF. DNA for the CDR3: TGTGCCAGCAGTTACTATCCGCCCAGCGATTTTTATGGCTACACCTTC.